This T cell receptor beta chain was identified during a study of shared clonotypes between healthy human individuals. The CDR3 is 11 residues long. V shed 5 bases and J shed 3 bases, with 5 bases lying between them. Germline CDR1 and CDR2: SGHAT and FQNNGV. CD45RO-negative, CCR7-selected cells formed the naive CD8 fraction, which excluded terminally differentiated effector memory CD45RA+ cells. With respect to this clone: Other DNA sequences in the same sample also yield this CDR3.

Generated by immunoSEQ multiplex PCR, the TCRdb table keeps only in-frame clones and is missing some. The sample yields some 2.1 million clones, just under 95% seen once. The source is a man younger than 30 in good health. Some clones in this sample may be carry-over from other donors' samples. This chain joins TRBV11-2 and TRBJ2-7, with D perhaps matching TRBD1 or TRBD2 (5 bases each). The sample taken for sequencing was naive CD8+ T cells from PBMCs. CDR3 in DNA: TGTGCCAGCAGCGGGGGCTACGAGCAGTACTTC. Protein: CASSGGYEQYF.